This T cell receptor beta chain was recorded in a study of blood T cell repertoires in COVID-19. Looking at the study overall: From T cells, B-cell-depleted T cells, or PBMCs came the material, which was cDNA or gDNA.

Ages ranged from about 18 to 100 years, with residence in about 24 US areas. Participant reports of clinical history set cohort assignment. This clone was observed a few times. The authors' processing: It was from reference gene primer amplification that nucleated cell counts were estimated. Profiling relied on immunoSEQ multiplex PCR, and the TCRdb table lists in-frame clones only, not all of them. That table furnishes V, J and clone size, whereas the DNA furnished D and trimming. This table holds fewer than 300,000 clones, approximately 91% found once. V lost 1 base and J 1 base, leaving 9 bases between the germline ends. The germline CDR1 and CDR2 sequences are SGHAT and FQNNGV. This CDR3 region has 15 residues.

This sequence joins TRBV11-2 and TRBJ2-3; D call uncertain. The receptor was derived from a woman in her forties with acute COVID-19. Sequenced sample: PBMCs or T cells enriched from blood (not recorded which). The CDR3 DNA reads TGTGCCAGCAGCTTAGGACCCCAGGGCACAGATACGCAGTATTTT. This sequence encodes CASSLGPQGTDTQYF.